This TCR beta chain was documented in a study of cytomegalovirus exposure and HLA in healthy donors. This CDR3 is built from 16 residues. The PCR made use of 60 Vbeta and 13 Jbeta primers. The authors' processing: Approximately 12 million of about 80 million unique TCR beta chains were shared, per a later count. The repertoire was sequenced with immunoSEQ multiplex PCR; TCRdb's copy has only in-frame clones and lacks some. D and trimming were read from the DNA, whereas the V and J calls and clone size are those reported in that table. The repertoire has 130,000 to 150,000 clones, around four fifths of them found once; the top ten carry about 2.2%.

The sample was PBMCs. The chain couples TRBV7-5 to TRBJ1-3; TRBD1, the table's D call, was not compared with the DNA. TRBV7-5 is a pseudogene segment. This clonotype originated in a man younger than 45 in good health and CMV-seronegative. This CDR3 is CARSFGRVIGGNTIYF. DNA of the CDR3: TGTGCCAGAAGCTTCGGCAGGGTGATAGGTGGAAACACCATATATTTT.